The clone carrying this T cell receptor beta chain was counted a few times. The time point denotes: patch test 3, about 24 weeks after DPC sensitization. Documented treatment: therapeutic diphenylcyclopropenone sensitization with weekly scalp DPC. The source of the sample is a study of human T cells and chemical hapten exposure. The CDR3 extends over 16 amino acids. V shed 7 bases and J shed 0 bases, with 13 bases lying between them. CDR1 is LGHDT and CDR2 is YNNKEL in the germline V gene (reference sequence). TCRdb itself ran the RACE reads through MiXCR, one entry per CDR3 protein. The sample has 95,000 to 150,000 distinct CDR3 sequences, around 11% seen once.

The receptor was derived from a woman aged 50 to 65 with alopecia areata. Some clones in this sample may be carry-over from other donors' samples. V gene TRBV3-1 combines with J gene TRBJ2-6, with D perhaps being TRBD1 or TRBD2 (6 bases each). The sequenced sample was whole blood, obtained in connection with sensitization to the hapten diphenylcyclopropenone (DPC). The CDR3 loop is CASTPGASSGANVLTF. CDR3 nucleotides: TGTGCCAGCACTCCGGGGGCATCCTCTGGGGCCAACGTCCTGACTTTC.